These 2 T cell receptor beta chains came from one sample sequenced in a study of blood T cells in healthy people across ages. PCR was performed a second time for roughly 7 to 12 cycles using a sample-barcoded 5' primer and a J-beta primer mix. From the 5' RACE reads, TCRdb called clonotypes with MiXCR, one entry per CDR3 protein. The table lists 630,000 or so distinct CDR3 sequences, about 32% of them singletons, with roughly 14% in the top ten. Sequencing was performed on blood. These receptors were collected from a woman at least 80 years old in good health.

V is TRBV20-1 and J is TRBJ1-5; D is unclear. V gave up 2 bases and J gave up 4 bases, with 9 bases separating them. The V gene's germline CDR1 is DFQATT and CDR2 SNEGSKA (reference sequence). The CDR3 has 13 residues. CDR3 sequence (DNA): TGCAGTGCTAGACTCAGTCAGAATCAGCCCCAGCATTTT. Its translation is CSARLSQNQPQHF.

V is TRBV4-1 and J is TRBJ2-7; 10 bases fit TRBD2. The tail of the sequence fits TRBJ2-5 better, so the J call may be wrong. Germline-derived CDR1 and CDR2 are MGHRA and YSYEKL. This CDR3 contains 15 residues. CDR3 sequence reads: CASSQAASGGLTQYF. The DNA for the CDR3 is TGCGCCAGCAGCCAAGCAGCTAGCGGGGGACTGACCCAGTACTTC.